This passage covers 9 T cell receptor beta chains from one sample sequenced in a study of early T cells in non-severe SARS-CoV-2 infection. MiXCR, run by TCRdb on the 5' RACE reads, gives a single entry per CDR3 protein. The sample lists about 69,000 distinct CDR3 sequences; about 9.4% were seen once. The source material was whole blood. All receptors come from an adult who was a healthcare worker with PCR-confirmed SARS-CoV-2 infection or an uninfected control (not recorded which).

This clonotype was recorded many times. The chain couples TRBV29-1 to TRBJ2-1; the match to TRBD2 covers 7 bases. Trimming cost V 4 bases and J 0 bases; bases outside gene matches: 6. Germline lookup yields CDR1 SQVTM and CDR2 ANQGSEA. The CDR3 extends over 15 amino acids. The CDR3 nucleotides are TGCAGCGTTGTCGGGACTACCAGCTCCTACAATGAGCAGTTCTTC. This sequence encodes CSVVGTTSSYNEQFF.

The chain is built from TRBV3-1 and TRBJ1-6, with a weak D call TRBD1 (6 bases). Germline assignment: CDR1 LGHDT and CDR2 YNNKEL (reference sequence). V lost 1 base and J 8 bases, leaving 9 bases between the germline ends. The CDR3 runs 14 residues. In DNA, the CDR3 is TGTGCCAGCAGCCAAGGGCAGGGGCATTCACCCCTCCACTTT. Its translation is CASSQGQGHSPLHF. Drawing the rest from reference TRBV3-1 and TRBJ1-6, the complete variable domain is DTAVSQTPKYLVTQMGNDKSIKCEQNLGHDTMYWYKQDSKKFLKIMFSYNNKELIINETVPNRFSPKSPDKAHLNLHINSLELGDSAVYFCASSQGQGHSPLHFGNGTRLTVT.

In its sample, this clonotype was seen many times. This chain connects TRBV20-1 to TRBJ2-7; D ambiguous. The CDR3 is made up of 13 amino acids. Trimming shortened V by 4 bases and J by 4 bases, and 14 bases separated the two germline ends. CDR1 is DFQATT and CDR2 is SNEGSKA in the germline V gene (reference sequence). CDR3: CSATPSTFYEQYF. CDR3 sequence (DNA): TGCAGTGCTACTCCCTCGACTTTTTACGAGCAGTACTTC.

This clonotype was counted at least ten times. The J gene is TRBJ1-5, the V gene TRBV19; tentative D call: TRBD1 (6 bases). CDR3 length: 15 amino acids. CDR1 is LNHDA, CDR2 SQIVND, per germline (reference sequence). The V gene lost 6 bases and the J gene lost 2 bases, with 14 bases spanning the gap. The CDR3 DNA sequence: TGTGCCAGTAGGACCTTAGGGGGGGGCAATCAGCCCCAGCATTTT. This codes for CASRTLGGGNQPQHF.

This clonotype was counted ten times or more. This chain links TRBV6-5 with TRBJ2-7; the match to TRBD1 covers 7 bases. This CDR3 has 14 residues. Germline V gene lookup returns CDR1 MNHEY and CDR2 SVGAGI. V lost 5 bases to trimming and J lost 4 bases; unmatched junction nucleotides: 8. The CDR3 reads CASSPRTGVYEQYF. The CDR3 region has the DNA TGTGCCAGCAGTCCTCGGACAGGAGTGTACGAGCAGTACTTC.

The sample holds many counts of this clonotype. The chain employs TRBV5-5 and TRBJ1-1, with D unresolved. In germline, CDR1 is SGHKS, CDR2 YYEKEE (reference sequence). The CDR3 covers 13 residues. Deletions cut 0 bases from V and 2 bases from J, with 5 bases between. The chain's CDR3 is CASSLAANTEAFF. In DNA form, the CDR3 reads TGTGCCAGCAGCTTGGCTGCAAACACTGAAGCTTTCTTT.

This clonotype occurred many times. The CDR3 spells CASSQRVFNAYEQYF. The DNA of the CDR3 is TGTGCCAGCAGCCAAAGGGTCTTTAATGCCTACGAGCAGTACTTC. The rearrangement joins TRBV3-1 to TRBJ2-7; D unresolved. This CDR3 region has 15 residues. Trimming stripped 2 bases from V and 2 bases from J, with 13 bases between. Germline V gene sequence: CDR1 LGHDT, CDR2 YNNKEL (reference sequence).

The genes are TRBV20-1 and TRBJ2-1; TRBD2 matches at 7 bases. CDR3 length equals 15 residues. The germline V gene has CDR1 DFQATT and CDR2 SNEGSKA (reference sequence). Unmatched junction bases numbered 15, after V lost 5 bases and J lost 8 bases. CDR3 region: CSARPWAGVRDEQFF. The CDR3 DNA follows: TGCAGTGCTCGACCGTGGGCGGGAGTTCGGGATGAGCAGTTCTTC.

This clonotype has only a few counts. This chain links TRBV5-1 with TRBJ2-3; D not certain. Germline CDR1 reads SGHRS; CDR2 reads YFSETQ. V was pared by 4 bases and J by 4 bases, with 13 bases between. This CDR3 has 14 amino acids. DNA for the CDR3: TGCGCCAGCAGCACTCGTCCCCCTCCAGATACGCAGTATTTT. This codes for CASSTRPPPDTQYF.